A single sample gave rise to the 29 T cell receptor beta chains below, sequenced in a study of T cell repertoires in cytomegalovirus infection. TCRdb passed the reads through MiXCR, listing each CDR3 protein once. Among 700,000 to 850,000 distinct CDR3 sequences, about 31% were seen once, and the ten largest hold 9.5% to 15%. No cognate antigen is known for these TCRs. The sample here was cultured CD8+ T cells from PBMCs, taken from culture after CMV antigen stimulation. The receptor source for this set is a human donor in good health (CMV status not recorded). Some clones in this sample may be carry-over from other donors' samples.

This clonotype was recorded many times. The rearrangement links TRBV7-6 to TRBJ2-1; D tentatively reads TRBD1 or TRBD2 (5 bases each). Germline V lookup: CDR1 SGHVS, CDR2 FNYEAQ. This CDR3 has 16 residues. Between the trimmed V and J ends, which lost 1 base and 1 base, there was a span of 11 bases. The CDR3 region is CASSLDGDGSYNEQFF. CDR3 DNA: TGTGCCAGCAGCTTAGATGGGGACGGATCCTACAATGAGCAGTTCTTC. Variable domain in full (rest from reference TRBV7-6 and TRBJ2-1): GAGVSQSPRYKVTKRGQDVALRCDPISGHVSLYWYRQALGQGPEFLTYFNYEAQQDKSGLPNDRFSAERPEGSISTLTIQRTEQRDSAMYRCASSLDGDGSYNEQFFGPGTRLTVL.

This clonotype was observed many times. The rearrangement uses TRBV2 and TRBJ2-1; no definite D call. V gave up 10 bases and J gave up 5 bases, with 9 bases separating them. Germline V gene sequence: CDR1 SNHLY, CDR2 FYNNEI. CDR3 size: 11 residues. The CDR3 DNA follows: TGTGCCACCACAGAAAACAATGAGCAGTTCTTC. Its translation: CATTENNEQFF.

Notes on this clonotype: One junction end does not reproduce the germline sequence, and a read error may be involved. The chain couples TRBV7-9 to TRBJ2-5; 7 bases are shared with TRBD1. The CDR3 covers 14 residues. Germline CDR1 is SEHNR and CDR2 is FQNEAQ (reference sequence). In DNA form, the CDR3 reads TGTGTCAGCAGCTTAACAGGGGTAGGAGAGACCCAGTACTTC. The encoded protein is CVSSLTGVGETQYF.

The chain is built from TRBV7-8 and TRBJ1-1, with 7 bases identical to TRBD1. Germline-derived CDR1 and CDR2 are SGHVS and FQNEAQ. The CDR3 has 17 residues. Here the CDR3 DNA reads TGTACCATCAGCTTAGAATTCCGGACAGGACCGAACACTGAAGCTTTCTTT. It encodes CTISLEFRTGPNTEAFF.

The CDR3 region has the DNA TGTGCCAGCAGTTACGGGGGCCCGTCCTCGGATGAGCAGTTCTTC. It translates to CASSYGGPSSDEQFF. The genes are TRBV6-6 and TRBJ2-1, with TRBD1 as a possible D gene (6 bases). Germline V gene lookup returns CDR1 MNHNY and CDR2 SVGAGI (reference sequence). The CDR3 extends over 15 amino acids. V lost 2 bases to trimming and J lost 8 bases, with 16 bases between them.

This clonotype was seen only once. CDR3 DNA sequence: TGCGCCAGCAGCCAAGGATATCAGCAGCGGACTAACTATGGCTACACCTTC. The encoded protein is CASSQGYQQRTNYGYTF. The chain carries TRBV4-3 and TRBJ1-2; D gene uncertain. Germline CDR1 reads LGHNA; CDR2 reads YSLEER. Trimming removed 1 base from V and 0 bases from J, with 15 bases in between. CDR3 size: 17 residues.

J is TRBJ2-7 and V is TRBV19, with TRBD1 as a possible D gene (5 bases). V was cut by 2 bases and J by 2 bases, with 13 bases left in between. The CDR3 covers 15 residues. Germline V gene data show CDR1 as LNHDA and CDR2 as SQIVND (reference sequence). CDR3 residues: CASSISSRAAYEQYF. The CDR3 DNA reads as TGTGCCAGTAGTATATCGTCCAGGGCCGCCTACGAGCAGTACTTC.

This chain uses TRBV6-4 with TRBJ2-1; the D is unclear. V was shortened by 0 bases and J by 6 bases, with 6 bases between the two germline ends. The CDR3 is 13 amino acids. The V gene's germline CDR1 is MRHNA and CDR2 SNTAGT. CDR3 protein: CASSDSKLNEQFF. The CDR3 DNA reads TGTGCCAGCAGTGACTCCAAGCTCAATGAGCAGTTCTTC.

A word on this clonotype: Since a much larger clone is just one base distant, this may be a read error. The chain couples TRBV7-8 to TRBJ1-5, with D possibly matching TRBD1 (6 bases). Germline CDR1 is SGHVS and CDR2 is FQNEAQ. The CDR3 is 17 residues long. The CDR3 DNA is TGTGCCAACAGCTTAAGTGGGGACACTTATAGCAATCAGCCCCAGCATTTT. Translation gives CANSLSGDTYSNQPQHF.

This clonotype was detected only a few times. V is TRBV7-6 and J is TRBJ1-3; D not certain. There are 15 residues in the CDR3. The ends were cut back, 5 bases at V and 0 bases at J, with 11 bases in the middle. Germline CDR1 reads SGHVS; CDR2 reads FNYEAQ. CDR3 sequence reads: CASSLDGNSGNTIYF. In nucleotides, the CDR3 is TGTGCCAGCAGCCTGGACGGTAACTCTGGAAACACCATATATTTT.

The V call is TRBV4-1, the J call TRBJ2-7; 7 nucleotides agree with TRBD1. Trimming removed 4 bases from V and 5 bases from J; junction bases left unmatched: 11. This CDR3 has 15 amino acids. Germline lookup yields CDR1 MGHRA and CDR2 YSYEKL. The CDR3, as DNA: TGCGCCAGCAGCCTTGAACCCGGGACAGTCAACGAGCAGTACTTC. It translates to CASSLEPGTVNEQYF.

The rearrangement joins TRBV7-9 to TRBJ1-2, with TRBD1 matching over 8 bases. The CDR3 sequence is 15 residues long. CDR1 and CDR2 (germline): SEHNR, FQNEAQ (reference sequence). V lost 4 bases and J lost 6; bases outside the gene matches: 10. As DNA, the CDR3 is TGTGCCAGCAGCTCGGGACCGCAGGGGGCGGATGGCTACACCTTC. Its translation is CASSSGPQGADGYTF.

This chain joins TRBV7-6 and TRBJ2-7; 11 bases line up with TRBD2. This CDR3 has 15 amino acids. The germline V gene encodes CDR1 SGHVS and CDR2 FNYEAQ. V shed 3 bases and J 5 bases; nucleotides not matched to a gene: 6. CDR3 protein: CASSFPTSGGHEQYF. The CDR3 bases are TGTGCCAGCAGCTTCCCTACTAGCGGGGGCCACGAGCAGTACTTC.

This clonotype was counted a few times. CDR3 in DNA: TGTGCCAGCAAAGACCGTTATTCACCCCTCCACTTT. Translation: CASKDRYSPLHF. The chain employs TRBV2 and TRBJ1-6; no clear D gene. Per the germline V gene, CDR1 is SNHLY and CDR2 is FYNNEI. The CDR3 is 12 amino acids. V dropped 7 bases and J dropped 8 bases, with 9 bases sitting between them.

V and J are TRBV6-5 and TRBJ1-4; 9 positions agree with TRBD1. V lost 2 bases to trimming and J lost 8 bases; unmatched junction nucleotides: 12. CDR3 length equals 17 residues. The germline V gene encodes CDR1 MNHEY and CDR2 SVGAGI. The CDR3 sequence: CASSYRTGVSAGEKLFF. CDR3 DNA: TGTGCCAGCAGTTACCGGACAGGGGTCTCCGCGGGGGAAAAACTGTTTTTT.

The chain carries TRBV27 and TRBJ1-5, with D hard to call. The CDR3 contains 14 residues. The germline gives CDR1 MNHEY, CDR2 SMNVEV (reference sequence). Deletions cut 3 bases from V and 3 bases from J, with 9 bases between. The CDR3 DNA reads as TGTGCCAGCAGTTTTGGTGGGTTCAATCAGCCCCAGCATTTT. It translates to CASSFGGFNQPQHF.

This chain connects TRBV7-9 to TRBJ2-1; TRBD1 matches at 7 bases. The CDR3 is 14 residues long. With 2 bases clipped from V and 8 bases from J, the junction kept 6 bases outside the gene matches. Germline CDR1 SEHNR, CDR2 FQNEAQ (reference sequence). CDR3 coding DNA: TGTGCCAGCAGCTTAAGGGGGCCTAGGGATGAGCAGTTCTTC. Amino acid sequence: CASSLRGPRDEQFF. The full variable domain, completed using reference TRBV7-9 and TRBJ2-1, is DTGVSQNPRHKITKRGQNVTFRCDPISEHNRLYWYRQTLGQGPEFLTYFQNEAQLEKSRLLSDRFSAERPKGSFSTLEIQRTEQGDSAMYLCASSLRGPRDEQFFGPGTRLTVL.

There are a few counts of this clonotype. This chain joins TRBV10-3 and TRBJ2-5, with 9 nucleotides matching TRBD1. CDR1 and CDR2 from the germline V gene are ENHRY and SYGVKD. The trim removed 2 bases at V and 2 bases at J, leaving 9 bases unmatched. The CDR3 loop spans 17 amino acids. In DNA, the CDR3 is TGTGCCATCAGTGAGCCACGGACAGGGGCAACACAAGAGACCCAGTACTTC. Protein: CAISEPRTGATQETQYF.

This clonotype occurred a few times. V usage is TRBV27 and J usage is TRBJ1-1; D gene uncertain. V shed 2 bases and J shed 3 bases, with 10 bases lying between them. Germline values: CDR1 MNHEY, CDR2 SMNVEV (reference sequence). CDR3 length equals 14 residues. The CDR3 region has the DNA TGTGCCAGCAGTTTACAGGCCTTGGACACTGAAGCTTTCTTT. As protein: CASSLQALDTEAFF.

On this clonotype itself: A read error may explain this, as a much larger clone is one base away. This rearrangement joins TRBV7-9 to TRBJ2-2; D is perhaps TRBD1 or TRBD2 (5 bases each). The CDR3 has 16 amino acids. Germline-derived CDR1 and CDR2 are SEHNR and FQNEAQ (reference sequence). V lost 3 bases, J lost 3 bases, and 14 bases lay in between. Here the CDR3 reads CASSFGARGYTGELFF. Written as DNA, the CDR3 is TGTGCCAGCAGCTTCGGGGCGAGGGGTTACACCGGGGAGCTGTTTTTT.

Notes on this clonotype: Given the absence of the conserved phenylalanine or tryptophan at the CDR3 end, a read error is likely. The rearrangement uses TRBV4-3 and TRBJ2-1; 8 nucleotides match TRBD2. This CDR3 has 17 amino acids. V lost 0 bases and J lost 8; bases outside the gene matches: 12. Germline V gene data show CDR1 as LGHNA and CDR2 as YSLEER. The CDR3 region has the DNA TGCGCCAGCAGCCAAGATTCGGCGGGGGGCCTGATCGATGAGCAGTTCTGC. It yields the protein CASSQDSAGGLIDEQFC.

The CDR3 DNA sequence: TGTGCCAGCAGTTTTAGGGACAGTGAAAAATCCTACGAGCAGTACGTC. The encoded protein is CASSFRDSEKSYEQYV. V gene TRBV28 combines with J gene TRBJ2-7; 7 nucleotides match TRBD1. The CDR3 extends over 16 amino acids. The trim removed 3 bases at V and 1 base at J, leaving 9 bases unmatched. The V gene's germline CDR1 is MDHEN and CDR2 SYDVKM.

This clonotype was observed a few times. V and J are TRBV19 and TRBJ1-4; D perhaps matches TRBD1 (5 bases). Looked up from germline, CDR1 is LNHDA and CDR2 is SQIVND (reference sequence). V shed 4 bases and J shed 2 bases, with 11 bases lying between them. CDR3 length: 15 residues. DNA for the CDR3: TGTGCCAGTAGTAGCCGGGACGTGACTAATGAAAAACTGTTTTTT. Amino acids: CASSSRDVTNEKLFF.

This clonotype was found a few times. The gene calls are TRBV12-3 or TRBV12-4 and TRBJ2-2, with 7 bases fitting TRBD1. CDR3 size: 16 residues. V shed 7 bases and J 4 bases; nucleotides not matched to a gene: 12. The CDR3 DNA reads TGTGCCAGCATCTCCGAGGGGGCGGGTAGCACCGGGGAGCTGTTTTTT. Its protein is CASISEGAGSTGELFF.

In the case of this clonotype: Mismatch with germline at one junction end may stem from a read error. The V call is TRBV10-3, the J call TRBJ2-1; 7 bases agree with TRBD2. This CDR3 comprises 13 residues. CDR1 is ENHRY, CDR2 SYGVKD, per germline. The CDR3 here is CAIGGGPGNERFF. CDR3 sequence (DNA): TGTGCCATCGGCGGGGGACCCGGGAATGAGCGGTTCTTC.

The chain is built from TRBV5-1 and TRBJ2-3; no firm D call. With 7 bases removed from V and 7 bases from J, the gap between germline ends came to 16 bases. The CDR3 totals 13 residues. CDR1 and CDR2 from the germline V gene are SGHRS and YFSETQ. CDR3 DNA sequence: TGCGCCAGCGGACCCGAGTCCCAATATACGCAGTATTTT. Its translation: CASGPESQYTQYF.

The V and J genes are TRBV2 and TRBJ1-4; TRBD1 agrees at 10 bases. The germline CDR1 and CDR2 sequences are SNHLY and FYNNEI. V was pared by 8 bases and J by 8 bases, with 14 bases of the junction left unmatched. The CDR3 is 16 amino acids. The CDR3 reads CASRDRGDWGREKLFF. CDR3 nucleotide sequence: TGTGCCAGCCGGGACAGGGGTGATTGGGGAAGAGAAAAACTGTTTTTT.

This clonotype was seen just once. This rearrangement joins TRBV19 to TRBJ1-4; weak D call: TRBD1 (5 bases). The CDR3 has 15 amino acids. Germline V CDR1 and CDR2: LNHDA, SQIVND (reference sequence). V was shortened by 4 bases and J by 7 bases, with 16 bases between the two germline ends. CDR3 in amino acids: CASSRFRDGPEKLFF. CDR3 nucleotides: TGTGCCAGTAGTAGATTCCGGGACGGACCTGAAAAACTGTTTTTT.

This clonotype occurred a few times. The chain uses TRBV7-6 and TRBJ2-7, with D perhaps TRBD2 (5 bases). V gave up 2 bases and J gave up 2 bases, with 16 bases separating them. In germline, CDR1 is SGHVS, CDR2 FNYEAQ. This CDR3 comprises 16 residues. The chain's CDR3 is CASSLRAGVWTYEQYF. The DNA for the CDR3 is TGTGCCAGCAGCTTAAGAGCCGGGGTTTGGACCTACGAGCAGTACTTC.